These T cell receptor beta chains were read from a single sample in a study of vaccination and CD4 T cells after COVID-19. No antigen has been identified for these receptors. TCRdb passed the PCR reads through MiXCR, listing each CDR3 protein once. The top ten clones hold approximately 25% of a sample with about 16,000 distinct CDR3 sequences, 35% to 45% of them seen once. Material: CD4+ T cells from blood, cultured in vitro, obtained before SARS-CoV-2 vaccination. These receptors were collected from a human donor who received a COVID-19 vaccine. Both conserved end residues are part of each CDR3. Each record gives: J gene, D gene, clone size, V gene, CDR3 DNA, CDR3 protein. The D gene is left open where the match is weak. Not all rows give a size; the values are once, few, many and, for expanded clones, a class.

>TRBJ1-2|NA|NA|TRBV10-3
TGTGCCATCAGTGAGTCGAGGCAGGGGAACGGCTACACCTTC
CAISESRQGNGYTF
>TRBJ2-7|TRBD2|few|TRBV2
TGTGCCAGCAGTGCTGAAGGTTCTTGGAGTAGCGGGGGTTACGAGCAGTACTTC
CASSAEGSWSSGGYEQYF
>TRBJ1-1|NA|few|TRBV6-5
TGTGCCAGCAGTTACAGGGTGGAGACTGAAGCTTTCTTT
CASSYRVETEAFF
>TRBJ1-6|TRBD1|NA|TRBV3-1
TGTGCCAGCAGTAACAGGGGGCCTAATTCACCCCTCCACTTT
CASSNRGPNSPLHF
>TRBJ1-2|NA|few|TRBV7-2
TGTGCCAGCAGCTTCGGGGGTACTGAGCTCGTTGATGGCTACACCTTC
CASSFGGTELVDGYTF
>TRBJ1-5|NA|NA|TRBV28
TGTGCCAGCAGTTTATACGAGAGCAATCAGCCCCAGCATTTT
CASSLYESNQPQHF
>TRBJ1-2|NA|NA|TRBV28
TGTGCCAGCAGTTATATCTATGGCTACACCTTC
CASSYIYGYTF
>TRBJ1-5|TRBD1|medium-sized|TRBV27
TGTGCCAGCAGTTTAGGGGACAGGGGTGAGGGCAATCAGCCCCAGCATTTT
CASSLGDRGEGNQPQHF
>TRBJ1-5|NA|few|TRBV12-5
TGTGCTAGTGGTTTGGTACGGGACAGCAATCAGCCCCAGCATTTT
CASGLVRDSNQPQHF
>TRBJ1-4|NA|few|TRBV7-8
TGTGCCAGCAGCTTAGGGGCACAGGGCGATGAAAAACTGTTTTTT
CASSLGAQGDEKLFF
>TRBJ1-6|NA|NA|TRBV2
TGTGCCAGCAGTGCCACCATGGGTGATTCACCCCTCCACTTT
CASSATMGDSPLHF
>TRBJ2-5|NA|few|TRBV20-1
TGCAGTCCCATCCAGGTCTATCAAGAGACCCAGTACTTC
CSPIQVYQETQYF
>TRBJ2-3|TRBD2|NA|TRBV12-3/TRBV12-4
TGTGCCAGCAGTCCGGGACTTGAGCGGGGCCTCACAGATACGCAGTATTTT
CASSPGLERGLTDTQYF
>TRBJ2-1|TRBD1|few|TRBV6-1
TGTGCCAGCAGTGGGACAGGGGGCAGTGAGCAGTTCTTC
CASSGTGGSEQFF
>TRBJ1-2|NA|few|TRBV27
TGTGCCAGCAGTCTTTCAAACCCGATCTATGGCTACACCTTC
CASSLSNPIYGYTF
>TRBJ2-7|NA|once|TRBV12-5
TGTGCTAGTGGTCTAGATTCCTCCTACGAGCAGTACTTC
CASGLDSSYEQYF
>TRBJ2-1|NA|NA|TRBV30
TGTGCCTGGACCCCCGGGGTCCGGGATGAGCAGTTCTTC
CAWTPGVRDEQFF
>TRBJ1-6|NA|NA|TRBV6-5
TGTGCCAGCAGTTACAAGGACCCGAGCTCCTATAATTCACCCCTCCACTTT
CASSYKDPSSYNSPLHF
>TRBJ1-3|NA|NA|TRBV10-3
TGTGCCACCCGGAACGGCCTCAGGAGTTCTGGAAACACCATATATTTT
CATRNGLRSSGNTIYF
>TRBJ1-5|NA|few|TRBV20-1
TGCAGTGCTAGGGCCCAGAGCGGAGGAATTACGGGCAATCAGCCCCAGCATTTT
CSARAQSGGITGNQPQHF
>TRBJ1-1|TRBD1|few|TRBV24-1
TGTGCCACCACCACCGGGACAGGGGTCCTACACACTGAAGCTTTCTTT
CATTTGTGVLHTEAFF
>TRBJ1-6|NA|NA|TRBV30
TGTGCCTGGAGCGCCCGGATAGGGCGAAATAATTCACCCCTCCACTTT
CAWSARIGRNNSPLHF
>TRBJ1-1|NA|NA|TRBV29-1
TGCAGCGTTCGACAGTACCTCACTGAAGCTTTCTTT
CSVRQYLTEAFF
>TRBJ2-3|TRBD2|NA|TRBV10-3
TGTGCCATCAAGACTAGCGGGGCATACACAGATACGCAGTATTTT
CAIKTSGAYTDTQYF
>TRBJ2-5|TRBD2|few|TRBV30
TGTGCCTGGTTTGCGGGGGGGATCCAAGAGACCCAGTACTTC
CAWFAGGIQETQYF
>TRBJ1-6|NA|few|TRBV27
TGTGCCAGCAGCCCTACAGGGTTTAATTCACCCCTCCACTTT
CASSPTGFNSPLHF
>TRBJ1-1|TRBD1|NA|TRBV6-5
TGTGCCAGCAGTTACCCCGGGACAGGGGGCGCAGGTAGAGCTTTCTTT
CASSYPGTGGAGRAFF
>TRBJ1-1|TRBD1|NA|TRBV10-3
TGTGCCATCAGCACTACGACAGGGAGGAACACTGAAGCTTTCTTT
CAISTTTGRNTEAFF
>TRBJ1-1|NA|NA|TRBV2
TGTGCCAGCAGTGAAGCGCTTCGGGTTTTTCGAGCTTTCTTT
CASSEALRVFRAFF
>TRBJ2-2|TRBD1|few|TRBV7-9
TGTGCCAGCAGCTTCGGGACAGGCAACACCGGGGAGCTGTTTTTT
CASSFGTGNTGELFF
>TRBJ1-2|NA|NA|TRBV5-6
TGTGCCAGCAGCTGGACCAGGAGTTATGGCTACACCTTC
CASSWTRSYGYTF
>TRBJ1-3|TRBD1|few|TRBV20-1
TGCAGTGCCGGGACAGGGAGGAGGAACACCATATATTTT
CSAGTGRRNTIYF
>TRBJ2-5|TRBD1|NA|TRBV27
TGTGCCAGCAGTTCGGCGGGACAGGTACAAGAGACCCAGTACTTC
CASSSAGQVQETQYF
>TRBJ2-1|TRBD2|NA|TRBV5-4
TGTGCCAGCAGCTTGGATATAGCGGGGGGCTACAATGAGCAGTTCTTC
CASSLDIAGGYNEQFF
>TRBJ1-2|NA|NA|TRBV5-1
TGCGCCAGACGGTCCGGGGGGGATAACTATGGCTACACCTTC
CARRSGGDNYGYTF
>TRBJ1-2|TRBD1|NA|TRBV15
TGTGCCACCAGCACAGGGACAGCCCGTAACTATGGCTACACCTTC
CATSTGTARNYGYTF
>TRBJ2-5|NA|NA|TRBV15
TGTGCCACCAGCTTGCGGCAGGCGGAGACCCAGTACTTC
CATSLRQAETQYF
>TRBJ2-3|TRBD2|NA|TRBV27
TGTGCCAGCAGTTTCCGGGGGGGGACTAGCGGCACAGATACGCAGTATTTT
CASSFRGGTSGTDTQYF
>TRBJ2-3|TRBD2|few|TRBV9
TGTGCCAGCAGCGCCGGACTAGGAACAGATACGCAGTATTTT
CASSAGLGTDTQYF
>TRBJ2-2|NA|NA|TRBV6-1
TGTGCCGCCCCGAGACCTTCGAACACCGGGGAGCTGTTTTTT
CAAPRPSNTGELFF
>TRBJ1-5|NA|few|TRBV19
TGTGCCAGTAGCCCCAGGAGGGGGGACGGCAATCAGCCCCAGCATTTT
CASSPRRGDGNQPQHF
>TRBJ1-6|NA|NA|TRBV7-9
TGTGCCAGCAGCTTAGGAGGGGCCCTCCACTTT
CASSLGGALHF
>TRBJ1-5|TRBD1|NA|TRBV7-7
TGTGCCAGCAGCCTCGTCAGGGGGGGGGAATATAGCAATCAGCCCCAGCATTTT
CASSLVRGGEYSNQPQHF
>TRBJ2-2|NA|NA|TRBV7-6
TGTGCCAGCAGCCCCCGAGTTTGGGACGGGGAGCTGTTTTTT
CASSPRVWDGELFF
>TRBJ1-1|NA|few|TRBV18
TGTGCCAGCTCACCAAACCCCTGGACTGAAGCTTTCTTT
CASSPNPWTEAFF
>TRBJ1-1|TRBD1|few|TRBV20-1
TGCAGTGCTAGTTTTTCCGACAGGGACACTGAAGCTTTCTTT
CSASFSDRDTEAFF
>TRBJ2-1|NA|NA|TRBV6-1
TGTGCCAGCAGTCCGCTCGGGGGCAACTACAATGAGCAGTTCTTC
CASSPLGGNYNEQFF
>TRBJ1-6|NA|NA|TRBV11-3
TGTGCCAGCAGCTTACTAGGGAGGGATAATTCACCCCTCCACTTT
CASSLLGRDNSPLHF
>TRBJ2-3|NA|NA|TRBV2
TGTGCCAGCAGTGAAATAGGGGTTTCCACAGATACGCAGTATTTT
CASSEIGVSTDTQYF
>TRBJ1-2|NA|few|TRBV12-3/TRBV12-4
TGTGCCAGCAGTTTAGACAGGGATTATGGCTACACCTTC
CASSLDRDYGYTF
>TRBJ2-7|NA|NA|TRBV5-1
TGCGCCAGCAGCTTGAAGCTCTCCTACGAGCAGTACTTC
CASSLKLSYEQYF
>TRBJ2-5|TRBD1|NA|TRBV5-1
TGCGCCAGCAGCTTAGCCCCGACAGGGAGAGAGACCCAGTACTTC
CASSLAPTGRETQYF
>TRBJ2-5|NA|few|TRBV19
TGTGCCAGTAGTCCGGGCTCGGAAGAGACCCAGTACTTC
CASSPGSEETQYF
>TRBJ1-6|TRBD1|NA|TRBV20-1
TGCAGTGCTAGGGGGAGACAGGGGGCGGGATTTAATTCACCCCTCCACTTT
CSARGRQGAGFNSPLHF
>TRBJ1-6|NA|NA|TRBV20-1
TGCAGTGCCGGACCCAGGGGAGCGTCTCGTTCACCCCTCCACTTT
CSAGPRGASRSPLHF